Following are 7 T cell receptor beta chains from one sample sequenced in a study of cytomegalovirus exposure and HLA in healthy donors. Assay used: immunoSEQ multiplex PCR; TCRdb lists only in-frame clones, some missing. In the table there are about 330,000 clones, 75% to 90% of which are singletons. The specimen sequenced was PBMCs. The origin of the receptors is a woman aged 18-29 years in good health and CMV-seronegative.

V is TRBV6-1 and J is TRBJ2-1; 7 bases are a match to TRBD1. The CDR3 runs 14 residues. Germline loops: CDR1 MNHNS, CDR2 SASEGT. Unmatched junction bases numbered 11, after V lost 7 bases and J lost 8 bases. The DNA for the CDR3 is TGTGCCAGCACCCCTCAAGACAGGGTATATGAGCAGTTCTTC. It specifies CASTPQDRVYEQFF.

This sequence joins TRBV7-6 and TRBJ2-7; 7 bases map to TRBD1. The V gene's germline CDR1 is SGHVS and CDR2 FNYEAQ. J lost 3 bases, V lost 5 bases, and 7 bases had no gene match. CDR3 size: 14 residues. Here the CDR3 reads CASSLSQGNYEQYF. CDR3 DNA: TGTGCCAGCAGCCTTTCACAGGGGAACTACGAGCAGTACTTC.

The chain employs TRBV11-2 and TRBJ1-3; possibly TRBD1 for D (5 bases). The CDR3 spans 14 residues. Germline values: CDR1 SGHAT, CDR2 FQNNGV. V lost 1 base to trimming and J lost 8 bases, with 12 bases between them. The CDR3 loop reads CASSLVARADTIYF. The CDR3 nucleotides read TGTGCCAGCAGCTTAGTGGCCAGGGCGGACACCATATATTTT.

V gene TRBV2 combines with J gene TRBJ1-1, with D possibly TRBD1 on 6 matching bases. This CDR3 region has 13 residues. V was trimmed by 8 bases and J by 1 base, leaving 11 bases between them. The germline V gene encodes CDR1 SNHLY and CDR2 FYNNEI. The CDR3 spells CASGGARNTEAFF. As DNA, the CDR3 is TGTGCCAGCGGGGGGGCTCGGAACACTGAAGCTTTCTTT. The whole variable domain, remainder taken from reference TRBV2 and TRBJ1-1, is EPEVTQTPSHQVTQMGQEVILRCVPISNHLYFYWYRQILGQKVEFLVSFYNNEISEKSEIFDDQFSVERPDGSNFTLKIRSTKLEDSAMYFCASGGARNTEAFFGQGTRLTVV.

The chain links TRBV7-2 to TRBJ2-1, with TRBD2 matching 9 bases. The CDR3 length is 15 residues. In germline, CDR1 is SGHTA, CDR2 FQGNSA. V gave up 1 base and J gave up 4 bases; unmatched junction bases: 2. For the CDR3, the DNA is TGTGCCAGCAGCTTAGGGGCGGGAGGGTACAATGAGCAGTTCTTC. Translating gives CASSLGAGGYNEQFF.

The table lists this clone with a count of one. V and J are TRBV5-4 and TRBJ2-2; 10 nucleotides align to TRBD2. The CDR3 is made up of 15 amino acids. After removal of 4 bases from V and 4 bases from J, the junction contained 4 bases not matched to a gene. Germline V gives CDR1 SGHNT, CDR2 YYREEE (reference sequence). The CDR3 coding sequence is TGTGCCAGCAGCCCTAGCGGGAGAGGCACCGGGGAGCTGTTTTTT. Its protein is CASSPSGRGTGELFF.

The chain uses TRBV6-1 and TRBJ1-5; the match to TRBD1 covers 8 bases. The CDR3 is made up of 14 amino acids. J gave up 6 bases and V 2 bases, and 3 bases lay outside the gene matches. Per the germline V gene, CDR1 is MNHNS and CDR2 is SASEGT. CDR3 bases: TGTGCCAGCAGTGAACAGGGGGCAGGTCAGCCCCAGCATTTT. Amino acid sequence: CASSEQGAGQPQHF.